These T cell receptor beta chains were read from a single sample in a study of cytomegalovirus exposure and HLA in healthy donors. Sequencing was performed with immunoSEQ multiplex PCR; in TCRdb, only in-frame clones are kept and a portion is missing. The sample lists a few hundred thousand clones; approximately 90% were seen once. Sample: PBMCs. These receptor sequences come from a woman younger than 30 in good health and CMV-seronegative. Each CDR3 is given with its conserved first and last residue. The order of the fields is clone size, J gene, D gene, V gene, CDR3 DNA, CDR3 protein. A D gene is named only where the DNA matches it firmly. Rows give clone size only sometimes, using once, few, many, or a class for an expanded clone.

clone_size: -; j_call: TRBJ1-2; d_call: TRBD1; v_call: TRBV27; cdr3_nt: TGTGCCAGCAGTTTACACAGGGGTTTGGGCTACACCTTC; cdr3_aa: CASSLHRGLGYTF
clone_size: -; j_call: TRBJ2-1; d_call: -; v_call: TRBV7-8; cdr3_nt: TGTGCCAGCAGCTTAGGGGGACCTCAGGGGATCAATGAGCAGTTCTTC; cdr3_aa: CASSLGGPQGINEQFF
clone_size: few; j_call: TRBJ2-1; d_call: TRBD2; v_call: TRBV11-3; cdr3_nt: TGTGCCAGCAGCTTAGATGGAACTAGCGGGGGGGAATACAATGAGCAGTTCTTC; cdr3_aa: CASSLDGTSGGEYNEQFF
clone_size: -; j_call: TRBJ1-1; d_call: -; v_call: TRBV18; cdr3_nt: TGTGCCAGCTCACCACCGGGCAGCAACACTGAAGCTTTCTTT; cdr3_aa: CASSPPGSNTEAFF
clone_size: -; j_call: TRBJ1-2; d_call: TRBD1; v_call: TRBV7-3; cdr3_nt: TGTGCCAGCAGCTTACTTAAAGGAGACCGGGACAGGGAGGGCTATGGCTACACCTTC; cdr3_aa: CASSLLKGDRDREGYGYTF
clone_size: once; j_call: TRBJ2-2; d_call: TRBD2; v_call: TRBV5-4; cdr3_nt: TGTGCCAGCAGCGTATCACGCGGGGGGGCTCCGCCCGGGGAGCTGTTTTTT; cdr3_aa: CASSVSRGGAPPGELFF
clone_size: -; j_call: TRBJ1-5; d_call: -; v_call: TRBV5-1; cdr3_nt: TGCGCCAGCAGCGCCGAAGCGGGCCAGCCCCAGCATTTT; cdr3_aa: CASSAEAGQPQHF
clone_size: -; j_call: TRBJ1-1; d_call: TRBD1; v_call: TRBV6-1; cdr3_nt: TGTGCCAGCAGTTGGGACAGGGGAGGACCTGAAGCTTTCTTT; cdr3_aa: CASSWDRGGPEAFF
clone_size: -; j_call: TRBJ1-1; d_call: -; v_call: TRBV6-5; cdr3_nt: TGTGCCAGCAGTGAGGGGGGGCCAAACACTGAAGCTTTCTTT; cdr3_aa: CASSEGGPNTEAFF
clone_size: -; j_call: TRBJ1-6; d_call: -; v_call: TRBV6-1; cdr3_nt: TGTGCCAGCAGTGAAACAGCCGGGAAATTTTATCTCTTT; cdr3_aa: CASSETAGKFYLF
clone_size: -; j_call: TRBJ1-1; d_call: TRBD1; v_call: TRBV19; cdr3_nt: TGTGCCAGTAGTATTGAGAGGGGGCTTGGAGCTTTCTTT; cdr3_aa: CASSIERGLGAFF
clone_size: -; j_call: TRBJ2-1; d_call: TRBD2; v_call: TRBV12-5; cdr3_nt: TGTGCTAGTGGTTCCCAGCGGGGTTACAATGAGCAGTTCTTC; cdr3_aa: CASGSQRGYNEQFF
clone_size: -; j_call: TRBJ1-1; d_call: TRBD1; v_call: TRBV6-6; cdr3_nt: TGTGCCAGCAGTCCACCGACAGGGGCGAACACTGAAGCTTTCTTT; cdr3_aa: CASSPPTGANTEAFF
clone_size: -; j_call: TRBJ2-7; d_call: -; v_call: TRBV7-3; cdr3_nt: TGTGCCAGCAGCCAATCCGCAGGGGGGAAGCAGTACTTC; cdr3_aa: CASSQSAGGKQYF
clone_size: once; j_call: TRBJ2-1; d_call: TRBD1; v_call: TRBV11-2; cdr3_nt: TGTGCCAGCAGCCCACCAGGGGGAATGCAGTTCTTC; cdr3_aa: CASSPPGGMQFF
clone_size: once; j_call: TRBJ2-3; d_call: TRBD2; v_call: TRBV6-6; cdr3_nt: TGTGCCAGCAGCCTACTAGCGGGGGGGGGCCAAGATACGCAGTATTTT; cdr3_aa: CASSLLAGGGQDTQYF
clone_size: -; j_call: TRBJ2-7; d_call: -; v_call: TRBV11-2; cdr3_nt: TGTGCCAGCAGCTTGGACTCGCCCTACGAGCAGTACTTC; cdr3_aa: CASSLDSPYEQYF
clone_size: -; j_call: TRBJ1-2; d_call: -; v_call: TRBV30; cdr3_nt: TGTGCCTGGAGGTCAGAGCGGAGCAGTGGCTACACCTTC; cdr3_aa: CAWRSERSSGYTF
clone_size: few; j_call: TRBJ2-3; d_call: -; v_call: TRBV10-3; cdr3_nt: TGTGCCATCAGTGAGTTACGGGGGGCTAGCACAGATACGCAGTATTTT; cdr3_aa: CAISELRGASTDTQYF
clone_size: -; j_call: TRBJ1-3; d_call: -; v_call: TRBV30; cdr3_nt: TGTGCCTGGAGTGTAGGATCAGGGGAGAACTCTTCTGGAAACACCATATATTTT; cdr3_aa: CAWSVGSGENSSGNTIYF
clone_size: -; j_call: TRBJ1-1; d_call: -; v_call: TRBV4-2; cdr3_nt: TGTGCCAGCAGCGGGCGGGGAAGGACTGAAGCTTTCTTT; cdr3_aa: CASSGRGRTEAFF
clone_size: -; j_call: TRBJ1-1; d_call: -; v_call: TRBV7-2; cdr3_nt: TGTGCCAGCAGCTTACTCTCGAACACTGAAGCTTTCTTT; cdr3_aa: CASSLLSNTEAFF
clone_size: -; j_call: TRBJ2-7; d_call: -; v_call: TRBV19; cdr3_nt: TGTGCCAGTAGTATTGGGGGGTCTTCCTACGAGCAGTACTTC; cdr3_aa: CASSIGGSSYEQYF
clone_size: -; j_call: TRBJ1-1; d_call: TRBD1; v_call: TRBV4-1; cdr3_nt: TGCGCCAGCAGCCACAGGACAGGTAACACTGAAGCTTTCTTT; cdr3_aa: CASSHRTGNTEAFF
clone_size: -; j_call: TRBJ2-7; d_call: TRBD2; v_call: TRBV4-2; cdr3_nt: TGTGCCAGCAGCCAACCTAGCGGGGGGACCTACGAGCAGTACTTC; cdr3_aa: CASSQPSGGTYEQYF
clone_size: once; j_call: TRBJ1-4; d_call: -; v_call: TRBV5-5; cdr3_nt: TGTGCCAGCAGCTTAGTTCAGGGATCGAATGAAAAACTGTTTTTT; cdr3_aa: CASSLVQGSNEKLFF
clone_size: -; j_call: TRBJ2-7; d_call: TRBD1; v_call: TRBV5-1; cdr3_nt: TGCGCCAGCAGCCCAATGCCGGGACAGGGCAGCGAGCAGTACTTC; cdr3_aa: CASSPMPGQGSEQYF
clone_size: -; j_call: TRBJ2-3; d_call: -; v_call: TRBV30; cdr3_nt: TGTGCCTGGAGTGGAGGATCCGGGACTAGCACAGATACGCAGTATTTT; cdr3_aa: CAWSGGSGTSTDTQYF
clone_size: -; j_call: TRBJ1-1; d_call: -; v_call: TRBV7-9; cdr3_nt: TGTGCCAGCAGCTTAGGGGAGGGCATGAACACTGAAGCTTTCTTT; cdr3_aa: CASSLGEGMNTEAFF
clone_size: -; j_call: TRBJ1-3; d_call: TRBD1; v_call: TRBV5-6; cdr3_nt: TGTGCCAGCAGCTTTCAGGGGGCTGGAAACACCATATATTTT; cdr3_aa: CASSFQGAGNTIYF
clone_size: -; j_call: TRBJ2-7; d_call: TRBD1; v_call: TRBV5-4; cdr3_nt: TGTGCCAGCAGCTTCGGGACAGGGCAGTACGAGCAGTACTTC; cdr3_aa: CASSFGTGQYEQYF
clone_size: -; j_call: TRBJ2-3; d_call: TRBD2; v_call: TRBV30; cdr3_nt: TGTGCCTGGAGTCAACGGGGGGGCACGATCACAGATACGCAGTATTTT; cdr3_aa: CAWSQRGGTITDTQYF
clone_size: -; j_call: TRBJ2-3; d_call: TRBD1; v_call: TRBV18; cdr3_nt: TGTGCCAGCTCACCAGGGACAGACGTACAAGATACGCAGTATTTT; cdr3_aa: CASSPGTDVQDTQYF
clone_size: -; j_call: TRBJ1-5; d_call: -; v_call: TRBV7-3; cdr3_nt: TGTGCCAGCAAAGCAGTCCCTGTGAAGGGGCGGGGGGGTCAGCCCCAGCATTTT; cdr3_aa: CASKAVPVKGRGGQPQHF
clone_size: -; j_call: TRBJ1-5; d_call: TRBD1; v_call: TRBV4-1; cdr3_nt: TGCGCCAGCAGCCAAGCCCAGGGGGGTCAGCCCCAGCATTTT; cdr3_aa: CASSQAQGGQPQHF
clone_size: -; j_call: TRBJ2-7; d_call: -; v_call: TRBV7-8; cdr3_nt: TGTGCCAGCAGCTTATTCCGTCTAACAGGGAAAGACTACGAGCAGTACTTC; cdr3_aa: CASSLFRLTGKDYEQYF
clone_size: -; j_call: TRBJ1-2; d_call: TRBD1; v_call: TRBV6-5; cdr3_nt: TGTGCCAGCAGTTACGGGACAGGGGGTAACTATGGCTACACCTTC; cdr3_aa: CASSYGTGGNYGYTF
clone_size: few; j_call: TRBJ2-7; d_call: -; v_call: TRBV29-1; cdr3_nt: TGCGGGGGTCAGTCGGGGGCCTACGAGCAGTACTTC; cdr3_aa: CGGQSGAYEQYF